A selection of T cell receptor beta chains follows, all from one sample in a study of identical twins. TCRdb reanalysed the 5' RACE reads using MiXCR and keeps one entry per CDR3 protein. The data contain fewer than 250,000 distinct CDR3 sequences, over 8% of them singletons. The sequenced sample was memory (CD45RO+) T cells sorted from blood. All receptors come from a woman younger than 30 in good health. Each CDR3 is given with its conserved first and last residue. Fields, in order: CDR3 length, J gene, clone size, V gene, D gene, CDR3 DNA, CDR3 protein. A D gene is named only where the DNA matches it firmly. Only part of the rows carry a size: once, few, many, or a class if the clone is expanded.

>15|TRBJ2-6|many|TRBV5-1|TRBD1
TGCGCCAGCAGTCCAGGGGGTACTGGGGCCAACGTCCTGACTTTC
CASSPGGTGANVLTF
>13|TRBJ1-2|few|TRBV7-2|TRBD1
TGTGCCAGCAGCGAGGACAGGACCTATGGCTACACCTTC
CASSEDRTYGYTF
>14|TRBJ2-7|-|TRBV20-1|-
TGCAGTGCTAGAGAATTCTCGGGAAACCACGAGCAGTACTTC
CSAREFSGNHEQYF
>18|TRBJ2-4|-|TRBV6-1|-
TGTGCCAGCAGCCCACACACATCCAGGGGTTGGTCCAAAAACATTCAGTACTTC
CASSPHTSRGWSKNIQYF
>18|TRBJ2-5|few|TRBV6-1|TRBD2
TGTGCCAGCAGTGAAAGGTGGGGGACTAGCGGGATTATGGAGACCCAGTACTTC
CASSERWGTSGIMETQYF
>14|TRBJ1-5|many|TRBV27|-
TGTGCCAGCAGTTTAAGGGTGAGAAATCAGCCCCAGCATTTT
CASSLRVRNQPQHF
>15|TRBJ2-6|-|TRBV20-1|TRBD2
TGCAGTGCTAGTCTGGCGGGAGTTGGGGCCAACGTCCTGACTTTC
CSASLAGVGANVLTF
>15|TRBJ2-7|few|TRBV19|-
TGTGCCAGTAGTATCGGGGCTGTCCTCTCCTACGAGCAGTACTTC
CASSIGAVLSYEQYF
>16|TRBJ2-3|-|TRBV12-3/TRBV12-4|-
TGTGCCAGCAGCCGGCTCGAGACGAGCCCCCGGGGTACGCAGTATTTT
CASSRLETSPRGTQYF
>14|TRBJ2-7|few|TRBV6-1|TRBD1
TGTGCCAGCAGTGAAGGCAGGGGGTTGTACGAGCAGTACTTC
CASSEGRGLYEQYF
>14|TRBJ2-3|few|TRBV7-6|-
TGTGCCAGCAGCTCGATCAGAGCCACAGATACGCAGTATTTT
CASSSIRATDTQYF
>16|TRBJ1-3|-|TRBV6-5|-
TGTGCCAGCAGTTACTCGAGCTGGGCGGTAGGAAACACCATATATTTT
CASSYSSWAVGNTIYF
>14|TRBJ2-1|few|TRBV20-1|-
TGCAGTGCTAGAGACACCTACGACCAGAATGAGCAGTTCTTC
CSARDTYDQNEQFF
>16|TRBJ2-1|few|TRBV7-2|-
TGTGCCAGCAGCCCCGTTGGGCAGAGCCTTTACAATGAGCAGTTCTTC
CASSPVGQSLYNEQFF
>16|TRBJ2-1|few|TRBV20-1|-
TGCAGTGCTAGAGCACAGGAGGGGAGCTCCTACAATGAGCAGTTCTTC
CSARAQEGSSYNEQFF
>12|TRBJ1-1|few|TRBV2|-
TGTGCCAGCAGTTGGACAGCCGTGGGGGCTTTCTTT
CASSWTAVGAFF
>15|TRBJ2-3|few|TRBV7-8|TRBD2
TGTGCCAGCAGCTCTAGCGGGGGCCGGAAAGATACGCAGTATTTT
CASSSSGGRKDTQYF
>13|TRBJ2-2|many|TRBV12-3/TRBV12-4|-
TGTGCCAGCAGTTCTCGCGAGCCTGGGGAGCTGTTTTTT
CASSSREPGELFF
>13|TRBJ2-5|-|TRBV12-3/TRBV12-4|TRBD2
TGTGCCAGCCAGCGGGGGGGTCGGGAGACCCAGTACTTC
CASQRGGRETQYF
>16|TRBJ2-2|few|TRBV5-1|TRBD2
TGCGCCAGCAGCTTGGGCGGGAGTCTCCTAACCGGGGAGCTGTTTTTT
CASSLGGSLLTGELFF
>13|TRBJ2-2|-|TRBV12-3/TRBV12-4|-
TGTGCCAGCAGTTTTCAGGGTGCCGGGGAGCTGTTTTTT
CASSFQGAGELFF
>19|TRBJ2-3|many|TRBV11-1|TRBD2
TGTGCCAGCAGCCCGCCCCGAGGACTAGCGGGGGGCAACACAGATACGCAGTATTTT
CASSPPRGLAGGNTDTQYF
>12|TRBJ2-7|-|TRBV20-1|-
TGCAGTGCCCAACCAGGATCCTACGAGCAGTACTTC
CSAQPGSYEQYF
>16|TRBJ1-3|-|TRBV7-9|-
TGTGCCAGCAGCTTAATGGGGGATATCTCTGGAAACACCATATATTTT
CASSLMGDISGNTIYF
>10|TRBJ2-4|-|TRBV15|-
TGTGCCACCAGCAGAGAGAGGGTGTACTTC
CATSRERVYF
>13|TRBJ2-2|many|TRBV7-2|TRBD1
TGTGCCAGCAGCTTCTTGGACAGGGGGGAGCTGTTTTTT
CASSFLDRGELFF
>16|TRBJ2-3|once|TRBV19|-
TGTGCCAGTAGGGGTAGGGGTGGACTAAGCACAGATACGCAGTATTTT
CASRGRGGLSTDTQYF
>17|TRBJ1-1|few|TRBV12-3/TRBV12-4|-
TGTGCCAGCAGTTGCGGGGTCGGCCACCATAGGAACACTGAAGCTTTCTTT
CASSCGVGHHRNTEAFF
>19|TRBJ2-3|many|TRBV3-1|TRBD2
TGTGCCAGCAGCCATTTACATCCGGGACTAGCGGCTAGCACAGATACGCAGTATTTT
CASSHLHPGLAASTDTQYF
>14|TRBJ1-2|-|TRBV20-1|-
TGCAGTGCTAGAGCCGGGAACCTTCCCACGGGCTACACCTTC
CSARAGNLPTGYTF
>15|TRBJ2-5|-|TRBV5-4|-
TGTGCCAGCAGCGAACCCGGGGAGACAAAAGAGACCCAGTACTTC
CASSEPGETKETQYF
>14|TRBJ2-3|-|TRBV4-3|TRBD2
TGCGCCAGCAGCCAAGAGACTAGCGCAGATACGCAGTATTTT
CASSQETSADTQYF
>15|TRBJ2-1|many|TRBV12-3/TRBV12-4|TRBD2
TGTGCCAGCAACCTAGCGGAACCAAACTACAATGAGCAGTTCTTC
CASNLAEPNYNEQFF
>17|TRBJ2-2|-|TRBV19|-
TGTGCCAGTAGGGGGCGAAGAGCGGGTCCTAACACCGGGGAGCTGTTTTTT
CASRGRRAGPNTGELFF
>16|TRBJ2-1|few|TRBV5-1|TRBD2
TGCGCCAGCAGCTTGGTAATAGCGGGTAGCTACAATGAGCAGTTCTTC
CASSLVIAGSYNEQFF
>14|TRBJ2-3|-|TRBV20-1|-
TGCAGTGCTAGGACACGGGTAGGGCCGGATACGCAGTATTTT
CSARTRVGPDTQYF
>15|TRBJ2-1|many|TRBV11-2|TRBD2
TGTGCCAGCAGCTATACTAGCGGAACTTACAATGAGCAGTTCTTC
CASSYTSGTYNEQFF
>17|TRBJ2-3|-|TRBV7-2|TRBD2
TGTGCCAGCAGCTACGTAGCGGGAGGGCGCGGGGAAGATACGCAGTATTTT
CASSYVAGGRGEDTQYF
>18|TRBJ2-1|few|TRBV7-8|TRBD2
TGTGCCAGCAGCTTACTCGCGGCAAATGGCGGGAGCGGCAATGAGCAGTTCTTC
CASSLLAANGGSGNEQFF
>15|TRBJ2-1|few|TRBV20-1|TRBD2
TGCAGTGCTAGAGATCCCCAGCGGGGGGGCCTGGAGCAGTTCTTC
CSARDPQRGGLEQFF
>14|TRBJ2-7|few|TRBV3-1|-
TGTGCCAGCAGCCGCCTGATAGGGGAGGTCGAGCAGTACTTC
CASSRLIGEVEQYF
>14|TRBJ1-2|-|TRBV5-1|-
TGCGCCAGCAGCCACGAGGGGAGCCACTATGGCTACACCTTC
CASSHEGSHYGYTF
>13|TRBJ2-3|-|TRBV2|-
TGTGCCAGCAGTGATACCAGCCAAGATACGCAGTATTTT
CASSDTSQDTQYF
>15|TRBJ2-7|few|TRBV9|-
TGTGCCAGCAGCGTAGGGACGAGCTGGTCCTACGAGCAGTACTTC
CASSVGTSWSYEQYF
>15|TRBJ2-3|-|TRBV20-1|-
TGCAGTGCTAGTGGTGGGCAGGGTCCCACAGATACGCAGTATTTT
CSASGGQGPTDTQYF
>13|TRBJ2-1|-|TRBV11-2|TRBD1
TGTGCCAGCGGAACACAGGGGAACAATGAGCAGTTCTTC
CASGTQGNNEQFF
>12|TRBJ1-1|-|TRBV7-2|-
TGTGCCAGCAGCCCCAGGGTCACTGAAGCTTTCTTT
CASSPRVTEAFF
>13|TRBJ2-3|-|TRBV6-2/TRBV6-3|-
TGTGCCAGCAGTTACTCAGAGACGGTTACGCAGTATTTT
CASSYSETVTQYF
>13|TRBJ1-1|few|TRBV7-3|-
TGTGCCAGCAGCTTAGATCATCTGGCTGAAGCTTTCTTT
CASSLDHLAEAFF
>12|TRBJ2-2|many|TRBV6-4|-
TGTGCCAGCAGACGGGACACCGGGGAGCTGTTTTTT
CASRRDTGELFF
>13|TRBJ1-4|few|TRBV11-2|-
TGTGCCAGCAGCCCCCGGCCGAATGAAAAACTGTTTTTT
CASSPRPNEKLFF
>17|TRBJ2-5|many|TRBV27|TRBD1
TGTGCCAGCAGTTTAGTCGCCCGGGACAGGGTAGTGGAGACCCAGTACTTC
CASSLVARDRVVETQYF
>14|TRBJ2-7|-|TRBV15|-
TGTGCCACCAGCAGAGATCTCGGGGGCTACGAGCAGTACTTC
CATSRDLGGYEQYF
>15|TRBJ2-5|-|TRBV12-3/TRBV12-4|TRBD2
TGTGCCAGCAGTAAAACTAGCGGGAGGAGGGAGACCCAGTACTTC
CASSKTSGRRETQYF
>12|TRBJ2-1|few|TRBV7-2|-
TGTGCCAGCAGCCTCCCGGGCCTCCCCTCGCCCTTC
CASSLPGLPSPF
>13|TRBJ2-1|few|TRBV11-3|-
TGTGCCAGCAGCTTAGAGTTAGCGGTAGAGCAGTTCTTC
CASSLELAVEQFF
>16|TRBJ2-3|few|TRBV4-2|TRBD1
TGTGCCAGCAGCCAAGAAGCAGGACAGGAGAGTCATACGCAGTATTTT
CASSQEAGQESHTQYF
>15|TRBJ2-1|many|TRBV4-3|-
TGCGCCAGCAGCCAAGATTGGGGGAGTTTCGATGAGCAGTTCTTC
CASSQDWGSFDEQFF
>13|TRBJ2-1|-|TRBV6-5|-
TGTGCCAGCAGTTCGGGACTCCCTAGGGAGCAGTTCTTC
CASSSGLPREQFF